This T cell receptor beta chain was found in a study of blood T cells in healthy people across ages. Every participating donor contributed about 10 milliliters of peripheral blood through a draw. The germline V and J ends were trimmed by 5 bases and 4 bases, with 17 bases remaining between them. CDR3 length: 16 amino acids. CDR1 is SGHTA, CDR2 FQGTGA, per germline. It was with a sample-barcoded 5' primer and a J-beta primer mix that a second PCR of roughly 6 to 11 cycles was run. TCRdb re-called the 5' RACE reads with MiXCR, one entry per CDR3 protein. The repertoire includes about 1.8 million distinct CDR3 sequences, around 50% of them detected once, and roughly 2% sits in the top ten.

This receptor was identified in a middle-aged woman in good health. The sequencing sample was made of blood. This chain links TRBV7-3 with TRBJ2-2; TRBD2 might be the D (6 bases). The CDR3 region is CASSQTSGGSTGELFF. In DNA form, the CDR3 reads TGTGCCAGCAGCCAGACTTCCGGGGGATCCACCGGGGAGCTGTTTTTT.